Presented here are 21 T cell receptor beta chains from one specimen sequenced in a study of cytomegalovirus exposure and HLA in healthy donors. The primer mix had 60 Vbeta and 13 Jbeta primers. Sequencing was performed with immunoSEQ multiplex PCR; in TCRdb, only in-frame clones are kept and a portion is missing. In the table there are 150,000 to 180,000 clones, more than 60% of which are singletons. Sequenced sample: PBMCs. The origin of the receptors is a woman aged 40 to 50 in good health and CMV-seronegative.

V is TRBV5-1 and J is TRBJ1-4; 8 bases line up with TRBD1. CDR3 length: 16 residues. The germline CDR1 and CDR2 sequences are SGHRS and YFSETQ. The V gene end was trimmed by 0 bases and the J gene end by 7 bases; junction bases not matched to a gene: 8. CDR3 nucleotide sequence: TGCGCCAGCAGCTTGGGGGGGACAGGCCTCGGTGAAAAACTGTTTTTT. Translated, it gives CASSLGGTGLGEKLFF. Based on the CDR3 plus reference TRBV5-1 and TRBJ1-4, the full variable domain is KAGVTQTPRYLIKTRGQQVTLSCSPISGHRSVSWYQQTPGQGLQFLFEYFSETQRNKGNFPGRFSGRQFSNSRSEMNVSTLELGDSALYLCASSLGGTGLGEKLFFGSGTQLSVL.

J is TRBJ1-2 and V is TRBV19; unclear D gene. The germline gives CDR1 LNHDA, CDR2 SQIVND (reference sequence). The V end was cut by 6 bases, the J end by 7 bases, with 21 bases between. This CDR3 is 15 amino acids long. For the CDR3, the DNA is TGTGCCAGTAGGGCGAGTGAGAGGGAATCCGGTGGCTACACCTTC. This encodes CASRASERESGGYTF. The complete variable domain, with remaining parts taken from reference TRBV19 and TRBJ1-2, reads DGGITQSPKYLFRKEGQNVTLSCEQNLNHDAMYWYRQDPGQGLRLIYYSQIVNDFQKGDIAEGYSVSREKKESFPLTVTSAQKNPTAFYLCASRASERESGGYTFGSGTRLTVV.

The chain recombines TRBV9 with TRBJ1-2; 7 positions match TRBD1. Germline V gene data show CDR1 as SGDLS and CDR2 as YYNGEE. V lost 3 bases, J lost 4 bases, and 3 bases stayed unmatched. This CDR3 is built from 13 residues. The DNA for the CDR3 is TGTGCCAGCAGCGCCGACAGGGCCTATGGCTACACCTTC. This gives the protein CASSADRAYGYTF.

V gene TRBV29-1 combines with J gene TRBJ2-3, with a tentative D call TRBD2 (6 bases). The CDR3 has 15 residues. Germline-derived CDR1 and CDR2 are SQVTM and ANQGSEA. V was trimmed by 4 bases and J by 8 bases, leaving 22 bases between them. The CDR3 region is CSVGVLRGREGTQYF. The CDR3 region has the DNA TGCAGCGTTGGGGTTTTGCGGGGCCGAGAGGGTACGCAGTATTTT.

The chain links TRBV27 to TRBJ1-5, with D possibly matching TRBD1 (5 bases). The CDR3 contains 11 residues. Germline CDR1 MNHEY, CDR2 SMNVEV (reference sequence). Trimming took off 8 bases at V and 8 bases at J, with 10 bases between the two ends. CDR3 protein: CASRGGEPQHF. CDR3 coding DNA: TGTGCCAGCCGGGGGGGTGAGCCCCAGCATTTT.

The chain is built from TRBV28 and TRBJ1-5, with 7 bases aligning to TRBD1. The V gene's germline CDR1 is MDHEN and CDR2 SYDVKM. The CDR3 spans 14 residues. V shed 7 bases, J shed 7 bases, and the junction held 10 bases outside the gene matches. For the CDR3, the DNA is TGTGCCAGCATTCAGGACAGGCTCCAACAGCCCCAGCATTTT. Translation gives CASIQDRLQQPQHF.

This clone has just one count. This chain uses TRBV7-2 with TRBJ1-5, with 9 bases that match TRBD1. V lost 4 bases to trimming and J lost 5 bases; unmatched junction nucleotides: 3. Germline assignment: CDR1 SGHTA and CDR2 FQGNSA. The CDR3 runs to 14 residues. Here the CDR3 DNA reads TGTGCCAGCAGCTGGGACAGGGTTTATCAGCCCCAGCATTTT. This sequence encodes CASSWDRVYQPQHF.

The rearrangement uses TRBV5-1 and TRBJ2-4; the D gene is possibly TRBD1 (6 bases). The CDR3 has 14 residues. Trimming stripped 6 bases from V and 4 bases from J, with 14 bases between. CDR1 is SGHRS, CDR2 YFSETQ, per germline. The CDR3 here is CASKGDTEKNIQYF. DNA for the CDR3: TGCGCCAGCAAGGGGGACACGGAGAAAAACATTCAGTACTTC.

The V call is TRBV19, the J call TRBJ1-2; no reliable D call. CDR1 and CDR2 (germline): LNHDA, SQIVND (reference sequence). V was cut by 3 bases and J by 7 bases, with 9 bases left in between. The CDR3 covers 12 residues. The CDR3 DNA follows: TGTGCCAGTAGTATTGCTACGGGTGGCTACACCTTC. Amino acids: CASSIATGGYTF.

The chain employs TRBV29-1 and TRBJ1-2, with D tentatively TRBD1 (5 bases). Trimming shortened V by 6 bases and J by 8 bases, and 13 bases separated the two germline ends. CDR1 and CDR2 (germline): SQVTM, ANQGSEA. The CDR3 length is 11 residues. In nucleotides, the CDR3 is TGCAGCGTGGGGGGTAGCGAGGGCTACACCTTC. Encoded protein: CSVGGSEGYTF.

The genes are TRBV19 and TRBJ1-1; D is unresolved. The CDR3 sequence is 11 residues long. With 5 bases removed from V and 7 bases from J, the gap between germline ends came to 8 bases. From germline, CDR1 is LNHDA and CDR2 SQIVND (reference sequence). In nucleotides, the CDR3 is TGTGCCAGTAGTTGGGGAGGTGAAGCTTTCTTT. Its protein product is CASSWGGEAFF.

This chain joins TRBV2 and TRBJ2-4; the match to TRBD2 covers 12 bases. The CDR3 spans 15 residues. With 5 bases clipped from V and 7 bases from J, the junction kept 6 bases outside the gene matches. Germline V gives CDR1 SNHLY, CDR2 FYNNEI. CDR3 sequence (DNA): TGTGCCAGCAGTATAGGACTAGCGGGATTGAACATTCAGTACTTC. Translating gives CASSIGLAGLNIQYF.

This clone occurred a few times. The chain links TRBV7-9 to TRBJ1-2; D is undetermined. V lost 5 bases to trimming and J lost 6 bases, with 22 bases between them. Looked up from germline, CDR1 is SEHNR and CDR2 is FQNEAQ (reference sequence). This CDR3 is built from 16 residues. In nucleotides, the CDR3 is TGTGCCAGCAGCGGCCTCTCGCAGTCGGGGTCGGATGGCTACACCTTC. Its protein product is CASSGLSQSGSDGYTF.

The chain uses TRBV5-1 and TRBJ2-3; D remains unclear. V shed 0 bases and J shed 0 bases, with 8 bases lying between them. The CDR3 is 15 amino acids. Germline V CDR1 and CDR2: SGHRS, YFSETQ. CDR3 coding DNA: TGCGCCAGCAGCTTGGGTGGCAGTAGCACAGATACGCAGTATTTT. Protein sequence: CASSLGGSSTDTQYF.

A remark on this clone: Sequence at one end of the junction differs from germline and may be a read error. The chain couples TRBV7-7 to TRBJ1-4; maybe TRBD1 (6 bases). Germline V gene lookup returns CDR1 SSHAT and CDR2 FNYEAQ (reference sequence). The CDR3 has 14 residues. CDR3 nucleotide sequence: TGTGCTAGCAGCAAGACAGGATTTAATGAAAAACTGTTTTTT. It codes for CASSKTGFNEKLFF.

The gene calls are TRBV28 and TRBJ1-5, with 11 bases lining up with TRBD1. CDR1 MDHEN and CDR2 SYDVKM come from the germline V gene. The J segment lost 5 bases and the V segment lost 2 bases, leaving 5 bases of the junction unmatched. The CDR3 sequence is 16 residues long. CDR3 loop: CASSLPGQGDHQPQHF. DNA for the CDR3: TGTGCCAGCAGTTTACCGGGACAGGGGGACCATCAGCCCCAGCATTTT.

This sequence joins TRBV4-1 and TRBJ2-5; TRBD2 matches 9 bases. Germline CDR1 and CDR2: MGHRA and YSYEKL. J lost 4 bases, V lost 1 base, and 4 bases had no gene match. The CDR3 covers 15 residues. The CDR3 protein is CASSQVAGVRETQYF. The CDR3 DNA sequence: TGCGCCAGCAGCCAAGTAGCGGGAGTAAGAGAGACCCAGTACTTC.

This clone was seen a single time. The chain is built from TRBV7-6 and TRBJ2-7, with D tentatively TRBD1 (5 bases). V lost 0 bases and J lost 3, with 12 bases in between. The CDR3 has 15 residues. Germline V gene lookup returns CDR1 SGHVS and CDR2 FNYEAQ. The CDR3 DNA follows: TGTGCCAGCAGCTTAGCGGCCGACAGCCACTACGAGCAGTACTTC. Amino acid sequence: CASSLAADSHYEQYF.

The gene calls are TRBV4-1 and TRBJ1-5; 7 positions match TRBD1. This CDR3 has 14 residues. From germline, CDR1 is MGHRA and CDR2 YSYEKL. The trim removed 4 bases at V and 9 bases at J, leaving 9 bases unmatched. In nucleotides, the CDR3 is TGCGCCAGCAGCCTAACAGGGGTTTCATCGCCCCAGCATTTT. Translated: CASSLTGVSSPQHF.

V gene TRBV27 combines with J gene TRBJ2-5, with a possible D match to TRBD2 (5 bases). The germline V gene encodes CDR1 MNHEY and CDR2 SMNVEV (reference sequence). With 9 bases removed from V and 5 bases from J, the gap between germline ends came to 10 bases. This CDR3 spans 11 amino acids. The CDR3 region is CASREQETQYF. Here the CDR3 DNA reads TGTGCCAGTAGGGAGCAGGAGACCCAGTACTTC.

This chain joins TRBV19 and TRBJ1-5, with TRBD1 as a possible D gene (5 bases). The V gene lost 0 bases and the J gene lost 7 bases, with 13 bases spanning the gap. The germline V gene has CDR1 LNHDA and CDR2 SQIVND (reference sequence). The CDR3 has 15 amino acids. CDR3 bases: TGTGCCAGTAGTATAGACCCAGGGCGCGGCCAGCCCCAGCATTTT. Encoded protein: CASSIDPGRGQPQHF.